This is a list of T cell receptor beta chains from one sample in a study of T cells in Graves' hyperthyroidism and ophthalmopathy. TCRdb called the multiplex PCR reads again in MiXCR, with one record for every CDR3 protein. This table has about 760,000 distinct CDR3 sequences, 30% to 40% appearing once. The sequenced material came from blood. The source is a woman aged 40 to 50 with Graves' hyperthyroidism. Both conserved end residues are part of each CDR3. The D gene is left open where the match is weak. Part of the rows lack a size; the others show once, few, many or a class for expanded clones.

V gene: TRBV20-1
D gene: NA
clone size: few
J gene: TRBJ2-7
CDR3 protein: CSASGRRDEQYF
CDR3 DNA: TGCAGTGCTAGTGGCAGGAGGGACGAGCAGTACTTC

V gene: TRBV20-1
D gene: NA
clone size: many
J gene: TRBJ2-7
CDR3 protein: CGFLAGSYEQYF
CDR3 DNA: TGCGGTTTTCTGGCGGGATCCTACGAGCAGTACTTC

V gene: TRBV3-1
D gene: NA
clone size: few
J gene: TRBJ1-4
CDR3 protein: CASSQAAGDEKLFF
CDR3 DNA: TGTGCCAGCAGCCAAGCGGCTGGAGATGAAAAACTGTTTTTT

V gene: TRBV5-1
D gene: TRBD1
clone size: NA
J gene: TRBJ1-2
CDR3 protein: CASSRGNYDRGEGYTF
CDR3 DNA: TGCGCCAGCAGCCGGGGTAACTACGACAGGGGGGAAGGCTACACCTTC

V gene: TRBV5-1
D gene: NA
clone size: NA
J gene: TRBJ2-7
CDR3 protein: CASSLLFQGTYEQYF
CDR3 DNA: TGCGCCAGCAGCTTACTTTTTCAAGGGACCTACGAGCAGTACTTC

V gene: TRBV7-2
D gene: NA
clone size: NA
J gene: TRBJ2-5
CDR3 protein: CASSGMVGETQYF
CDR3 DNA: TGTGCCAGCAGCGGCATGGTCGGGGAGACCCAGTACTTC

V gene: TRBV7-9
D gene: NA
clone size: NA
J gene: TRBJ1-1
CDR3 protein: CASSLDNRRAFF
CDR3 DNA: TGTGCCAGCAGCTTAGATAACAGGAGAGCTTTCTTT

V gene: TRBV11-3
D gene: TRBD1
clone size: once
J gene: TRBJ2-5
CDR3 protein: CAARDRGQGGETQYF
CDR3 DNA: TGTGCCGCGAGGGACAGGGGGCAAGGAGGGGAGACCCAGTACTTC

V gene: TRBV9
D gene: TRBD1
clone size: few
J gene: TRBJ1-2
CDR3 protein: CASSPRTGELANYGYTF
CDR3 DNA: TGTGCCAGCAGCCCCCGGACAGGGGAGTTAGCTAACTATGGCTACACCTTC

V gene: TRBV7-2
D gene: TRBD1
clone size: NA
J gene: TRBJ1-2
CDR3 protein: CASSPRPGQTDGYTF
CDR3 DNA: TGTGCCAGCAGCCCTCGACCGGGACAGACTGATGGCTACACCTTC

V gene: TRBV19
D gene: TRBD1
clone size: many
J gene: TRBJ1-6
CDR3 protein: CASSIPQTGQGNSPLHF
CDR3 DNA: TGTGCCAGTAGTATTCCACAAACTGGACAGGGGAATTCACCCCTCCACTTT

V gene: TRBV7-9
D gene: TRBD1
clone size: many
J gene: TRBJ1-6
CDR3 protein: CASSTYRGNSPLHF
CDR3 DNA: TGTGCCAGCAGCACATACAGGGGTAATTCACCCCTCCACTTT

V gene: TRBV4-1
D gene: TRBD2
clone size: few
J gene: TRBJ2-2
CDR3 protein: CASSLGLAANTGELFF
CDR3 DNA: TGCGCCAGCAGCCTAGGACTAGCCGCGAACACCGGGGAGCTGTTTTTT

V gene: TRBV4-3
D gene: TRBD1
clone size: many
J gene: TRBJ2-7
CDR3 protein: CASSHQGAPDEQYF
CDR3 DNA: TGCGCCAGCAGCCACCAGGGGGCGCCCGACGAGCAGTACTTC